This TCR beta chain was profiled in a study of cytomegalovirus exposure and HLA in healthy donors. In the case of this clone: Its antigen is not identified.

Whole-study findings and limits: A later analysis, which compared TCR beta chains of equal frequency, found the HLA-associated ones more clonally expanded. 164 TCR beta chains were listed as cytomegalovirus-associated.

CDR1 and CDR2 (germline): SGHDT, YYEEEE. The CDR3 is 14 amino acids. The V gene end was trimmed by 2 bases and the J gene end by 5 bases; junction bases not matched to a gene: 6. Primers for the PCR totalled 60 Vbeta and 13 Jbeta. Libraries were prepared by immunoSEQ multiplex PCR; TCRdb keeps only in-frame clonotypes and omits some of them. The data hold about 130,000 clones, with 65% to 80% observed a single time. J is TRBJ1-1 and V is TRBV5-6; 7 nucleotides match TRBD1. This sequence was found in a woman aged 60-70 years in good health and CMV-seropositive. Sequencing used PBMCs. The CDR3 DNA reads as TGTGCCAGCAGCTTCGGGACAGCAAATACTGAAGCTTTCTTT. Residues: CASSFGTANTEAFF.